Listed here are 14 T cell receptor beta chains from one sample, sequenced in a study of blood T cells in healthy people across ages. A sample-barcoded 5' primer and a J-beta primer mix were used in a second PCR of about 7 to 12 cycles. TCRdb reanalysed the 5' RACE reads using MiXCR and keeps one entry per CDR3 protein. The sample has more than 1.4 million distinct CDR3 sequences, 40% to 50% seen once. The material sequenced was blood. The receptor source for this set is a woman between 18 and 29 years old in good health.

This clonotype was seen more than once but under ten times. The gene calls are TRBV2 and TRBJ2-7; the D gene is possibly TRBD2 (6 bases). Germline loops: CDR1 SNHLY, CDR2 FYNNEI. V lost 6 bases, J lost 0 bases, and 15 bases lay in between. CDR3 length equals 15 residues. CDR3 in amino acids: CASRVSGSSSYEQYF. In DNA form, the CDR3 reads TGTGCCAGCAGGGTTTCCGGGAGCTCCTCCTACGAGCAGTACTTC.

This clonotype was observed a handful of times. The chain is built from TRBV14 and TRBJ2-7; tentatively, D is TRBD1 or TRBD2 (5 bases each). The CDR3 spans 15 residues. Per the germline V gene, CDR1 is SGHDN and CDR2 is FVKESK. V lost 0 bases to trimming and J lost 5 bases, with 14 bases between them. In DNA form, the CDR3 reads TGTGCCAGCAGCCAAGAGGGGGTACACCCTAACGAGCAGTACTTC. This translates into CASSQEGVHPNEQYF.

The CDR3 nucleotides are TGTGCCAGCCCTCGGACAGGCCTCATTGGCAATCAGCCCCAGCATTTT. Translating it yields CASPRTGLIGNQPQHF. The chain is built from TRBV6-1 and TRBJ1-5; 7 positions agree with TRBD1. Per the germline V gene, CDR1 is MNHNS and CDR2 is SASEGT. This CDR3 comprises 16 residues. J was trimmed by 2 bases and V by 8 bases; bases with no gene match: 12.

The V call is TRBV2, the J call TRBJ1-1, with D tentatively TRBD1 (5 bases). This CDR3 spans 16 amino acids. The V and J ends lost 3 bases and 1 base respectively, with 15 bases between them. Looked up from germline, CDR1 is SNHLY and CDR2 is FYNNEI. The DNA for the CDR3 is TGTGCCAGCAGTGACCGGCAGGGACCGCCGAACACTGAAGCTTTCTTT. Its translation is CASSDRQGPPNTEAFF.

This chain links TRBV20-1 with TRBJ2-3, with TRBD1 matching over 8 bases. The trim removed 4 bases at V and 11 bases at J, leaving 5 bases unmatched. The CDR3 consists of 11 residues. Germline CDR1 and CDR2: DFQATT and SNEGSKA (reference sequence). The CDR3, as DNA: TGCAGTGCTACCGACAGGGGTGAGCAGTATTTT. This sequence encodes CSATDRGEQYF.

The chain is built from TRBV19 and TRBJ2-1, with D maybe TRBD1 (6 bases). The closer fit of TRBJ2-7 to the DNA end suggests the J call may be wrong. The CDR3 loop spans 14 amino acids. Germline V gives CDR1 LNHDA, CDR2 SQIVND (reference sequence). CDR3 loop: CASSISTGLHEQYF. CDR3 in DNA: TGTGCCAGTAGTATTTCTACAGGGCTCCACGAGCAGTACTTC.

The table lists this clonotype with a few counts. V is TRBV12-5 and J is TRBJ2-1; weak D call: TRBD2 (5 bases). Germline values: CDR1 LGHNT, CDR2 FRNRAP. This CDR3 region has 13 residues. Trimming cost V 7 bases and J 11 bases, with 18 bases left between them. Here the CDR3 reads CASAFNIEGKQFF. DNA of the CDR3: TGTGCTAGTGCCTTCAACATAGAGGGTAAGCAGTTCTTC.

The chain is built from TRBV14 and TRBJ2-1, with no clear D. The CDR3 length is 12 residues. Trimming pared 2 bases from V and 9 bases from J, leaving 8 bases between. CDR1 and CDR2 (germline): SGHDN, FVKESK. In DNA form, the CDR3 reads TGTGCCAGCAGCCAATCAGGTTGTGAGCAGTTCTTC. Its translation: CASSQSGCEQFF.

This clonotype appeared once. The chain has TRBV5-1 and TRBJ2-5, with a possible D match to TRBD2 (5 bases). The germline CDR1 and CDR2 sequences are SGHRS and YFSETQ. Between the trimmed V and J ends, which lost 1 base and 1 base, there was a span of 20 bases. The CDR3 spans 18 residues. This CDR3 is CASSLTRIRGATQETQYF. DNA for the CDR3: TGCGCCAGCAGCTTGACCAGAATTCGGGGTGCGACCCAAGAGACCCAGTACTTC.

This sequence joins TRBV28 and TRBJ2-5, with no clear D. Germline lookup yields CDR1 MDHEN and CDR2 SYDVKM. With 6 bases removed from V and 11 bases from J, the gap between germline ends came to 25 bases. The CDR3 length is 15 residues. The CDR3 DNA follows: TGTGCCAGCAGCGAAGAGGTCAGCGTTTTCAATGCGCAGTACTTC. Protein sequence: CASSEEVSVFNAQYF.

V is TRBV9 and J is TRBJ2-5, with TRBD2 identical over 8 bases. Germline CDR1 reads SGDLS; CDR2 reads YYNGEE. Trimming at V came to 2 bases and at J to 11 bases, leaving 14 bases not matched to a gene. This CDR3 is 15 amino acids long. CDR3 residues: CASSVPGLGNYEQYF. The CDR3 DNA reads TGTGCCAGCAGCGTCCCGGGACTAGGCAATTATGAGCAGTACTTC.

The rearrangement links TRBV30 to TRBJ1-1; no clear D gene. Germline V lookup: CDR1 GTSNPN, CDR2 SVGIG (reference sequence). V was shortened by 3 bases and J by 6 bases, with 5 bases between the two germline ends. This CDR3 region has 10 residues. CDR3 DNA sequence: TGTGCCTGGAGAGGGTCTGAAGCTTTCTTT. Amino acids: CAWRGSEAFF.

This clonotype was counted only a few times. V usage is TRBV12-3 or TRBV12-4 and J usage is TRBJ2-2; 14 bases match TRBD2. The CDR3 spans 16 residues. V was clipped by 1 base and J by 6 bases; unmatched bases: 1. The CDR3 DNA follows: TGTGCCAGCAGTTTAGGACTAGCGGGAGGGGCCGGGGAGCTGTTTTTT. This codes for CASSLGLAGGAGELFF.

V usage is TRBV5-1 and J usage is TRBJ1-5, with 8 bases fitting TRBD1. Per the germline V gene, CDR1 is SGHRS and CDR2 is YFSETQ. The CDR3 totals 16 residues. V was clipped by 4 bases and J by 2 bases; unmatched bases: 8. CDR3 residues: CASSPGQGMGNQPQHF. The CDR3, as DNA: TGCGCCAGCAGCCCAGGACAGGGAATGGGCAATCAGCCCCAGCATTTT.